Below are 24 T cell receptor beta chains sequenced from a single sample in a study of cytotoxic CD8 clonotypes in ibrutinib-treated CLL. Sequenced by immunoSEQ multiplex PCR; TCRdb stores in-frame clones only, minus some. The sample carries some 140,000 clones, around 80% recorded once. The source was PBMCs, collected after 24 months of ibrutinib treatment. The receptors originated from a human donor with chronic lymphocytic leukemia.

J is TRBJ2-1 and V is TRBV27; 12 bases are shared with TRBD2. Trimming removed 4 bases from V and 10 bases from J; junction bases left unmatched: 5. Germline CDR1 reads MNHEY; CDR2 reads SMNVEV (reference sequence). CDR3 size: 14 residues. CDR3 bases: TGTGCCAGCAGTTCCAGCGGACTAGCGGGGGAGCAGTTCTTC. Its protein product is CASSSSGLAGEQFF.

The chain uses TRBV5-1 and TRBJ2-5; 8 positions match TRBD2. Germline V gives CDR1 SGHRS, CDR2 YFSETQ. This CDR3 is 14 amino acids long. With V trimmed by 9 bases and J by 5 bases, 12 bases remained unmatched. CDR3 coding DNA: TGCGCCACCCAACCAGTCGGGGGGGAGGAGACCCAGTACTTC. Its protein product is CATQPVGGEETQYF. Full variable domain (outside the CDR3, taken from reference TRBV5-1 and TRBJ2-5): KAGVTQTPRYLIKTRGQQVTLSCSPISGHRSVSWYQQTPGQGLQFLFEYFSETQRNKGNFPGRFSGRQFSNSRSEMNVSTLELGDSALYLCATQPVGGEETQYFGPGTRLLVL.

Judged by abundance, this clone is medium-sized. The V and J genes are TRBV9 and TRBJ2-5; no definite D call. V lost 4 bases and J lost 0, with 7 bases in between. The V gene's germline CDR1 is SGDLS and CDR2 YYNGEE. The CDR3 loop spans 13 amino acids. The CDR3 spells CASSPEYQETQYF. In DNA, the CDR3 is TGTGCCAGCAGCCCCGAATACCAAGAGACCCAGTACTTC.

V is TRBV19 and J is TRBJ1-5, with TRBD1 matching 8 bases. CDR3 size: 15 residues. Germline CDR1 reads LNHDA; CDR2 reads SQIVND (reference sequence). J lost 4 bases, V lost 2 bases, and 4 bases had no gene match. This CDR3 is CASSIPRTGNQPQHF. In DNA form, the CDR3 reads TGTGCCAGTAGTATACCCCGGACAGGGAATCAGCCCCAGCATTTT. The full variable domain, with the rest looked up from reference TRBV19 and TRBJ1-5, is DGGITQSPKYLFRKEGQNVTLSCEQNLNHDAMYWYRQDPGQGLRLIYYSQIVNDFQKGDIAEGYSVSREKKESFPLTVTSAQKNPTAFYLCASSIPRTGNQPQHFGDGTRLSIL.

The rearrangement links TRBV28 to TRBJ2-3; 10 bases match TRBD2. Germline V gene lookup returns CDR1 MDHEN and CDR2 SYDVKM. V lost 2 bases, J lost 8 bases, and 7 bases stayed unmatched. CDR3 size: 15 residues. CDR3: CASSLRASGGFTQYF. Written as DNA, the CDR3 is TGTGCCAGCAGTTTACGGGCTAGCGGGGGTTTTACGCAGTATTTT. The whole variable domain, remainder taken from reference TRBV28 and TRBJ2-3, is DVKVTQSSRYLVKRTGEKVFLECVQDMDHENMFWYRQDPGLGLRLIYFSYDVKMKEKGDIPEGYSVSREKKERFSLILESASTNQTSMYLCASSLRASGGFTQYFGPGTRLTVL.

V is TRBV7-8 and J is TRBJ1-6; D not certain. The V end was cut by 5 bases, the J end by 7 bases, with 15 bases between. From germline, CDR1 is SGHVS and CDR2 FQNEAQ. CDR3 length: 15 amino acids. DNA for the CDR3: TGTGCCAGCAGCCCGCACCTCGGGGAGAATTCACCCCTCCACTTT. Its translation: CASSPHLGENSPLHF.

This clone was counted between two and nine times. The chain joins TRBV9 to TRBJ2-2; D is possibly TRBD2 (6 bases). Germline CDR1 and CDR2: SGDLS and YYNGEE. Trimming took 2 bases from V and 1 from J, leaving 12 bases between them. The CDR3 covers 16 residues. CDR3 nucleotides: TGTGCCAGCAGCGTTGGAGGGAGACAGAACACCGGGGAGCTGTTTTTT. This codes for CASSVGGRQNTGELFF.

This clone was counted a few times. The J gene is TRBJ1-6, the V gene TRBV10-3, with D perhaps TRBD1 (5 bases). This CDR3 contains 14 residues. V lost 6 bases to trimming and J lost 4 bases, with 10 bases between them. Looked up from germline, CDR1 is ENHRY and CDR2 is SYGVKD. The CDR3 bases are TGTGCCATCAGGACCGGGGGTTATAATTCACCCCTCCACTTT. Translating it yields CAIRTGGYNSPLHF.

V and J are TRBV9 and TRBJ2-2; D is unclear. V lost 2 bases, J lost 0 bases, and 11 bases lay in between. Germline V gene sequence: CDR1 SGDLS, CDR2 YYNGEE. CDR3 length: 16 residues. This chain's CDR3 is CASSVYWEANTGELFF. CDR3 sequence (DNA): TGTGCCAGCAGCGTTTATTGGGAAGCGAACACCGGGGAGCTGTTTTTT.

In its sample, this clone was seen once. The CDR3 loop reads CAWGTDTGELFF. In nucleotides, the CDR3 is TGTGCCTGGGGTACGGACACCGGGGAGCTGTTTTTT. This chain connects TRBV30 to TRBJ2-2; D remains ambiguous. The germline CDR1 and CDR2 sequences are GTSNPN and SVGIG (reference sequence). The CDR3 runs 12 residues. The V gene lost 5 bases and the J gene lost 3 bases, with 7 bases spanning the gap.

In nucleotides, the CDR3 is TGCAGCGTTACCGACCACAGGGGGGGGAATGAGCAGTTCTTC. This encodes CSVTDHRGGNEQFF. The rearrangement links TRBV29-1 to TRBJ2-1; maybe TRBD1 (8 bases). V lost 5 bases to trimming and J lost 7 bases, with 18 bases between them. The CDR3 is 14 residues long. Germline V lookup: CDR1 SQVTM, CDR2 ANQGSEA.

This clone was seen a single time. The chain combines TRBV5-4 with TRBJ2-3; possible D gene TRBD2, 5 bases. Germline V gene data show CDR1 as SGHNT and CDR2 as YYREEE (reference sequence). This CDR3 region has 12 residues. Trimming shortened V by 4 bases and J by 8 bases, and 11 bases separated the two germline ends. CDR3 sequence: CASSPDWSTQYF. CDR3 sequence (DNA): TGTGCCAGCAGCCCGGACTGGAGTACGCAGTATTTT. Full variable domain (remainder filled in from reference TRBV5-4 and TRBJ2-3): ETGVTQSPTHLIKTRGQQVTLRCSSQSGHNTVSWYQQALGQGPQFIFQYYREEENGRGNFPPRFSGLQFPNYSSELNVNALELDDSALYLCASSPDWSTQYFGPGTRLTVL.

The genes are TRBV15 and TRBJ1-6; possibly TRBD1 for D (6 bases). V was clipped by 0 bases and J by 9 bases, with 9 bases between them. CDR1 and CDR2 from the germline V gene are LNHNV and YYDKDF (reference sequence). This CDR3 has 14 residues. The CDR3 region is CATSRDKGGSPLHF. The CDR3 DNA reads as TGTGCCACCAGCAGAGATAAGGGGGGTTCACCCCTCCACTTT.

V usage is TRBV29-1 and J usage is TRBJ1-2, with TRBD1 as a possible D gene (5 bases). In germline, CDR1 is SQVTM, CDR2 ANQGSEA. V gave up 4 bases and J gave up 4 bases, with 16 bases separating them. This CDR3 is 14 amino acids long. The CDR3 bases are TGCAGCGTTGTTCGGCAGGGCGGGCGCTATGGCTACACCTTC. Translated: CSVVRQGGRYGYTF.

This clone was counted a few times. In the same sample, other DNA sequences code for this CDR3. V is TRBV11-2 and J is TRBJ2-7; unclear D gene. The V gene's germline CDR1 is SGHAT and CDR2 FQNNGV. Trimming removed 1 base from V and 5 bases from J, with 3 bases in between. This CDR3 spans 11 amino acids. As DNA, the CDR3 is TGTGCCAGCAGCTTAGTGGACGAGCAGTACTTC. Protein: CASSLVDEQYF. The full variable domain, completed using reference TRBV11-2 and TRBJ2-7, is EAGVAQSPRYKIIEKRQSVAFWCNPISGHATLYWYQQILGQGPKLLIQFQNNGVVDDSQLPKDRFSAERLKGVDSTLKIQPAKLEDSAVYLCASSLVDEQYFGPGTRLTVT.

The CDR3 region has the DNA TGTGCCAGCACCTCCAGGGGGTTCTCTGGAAACACCATATATTTT. Its translation is CASTSRGFSGNTIYF. The chain is built from TRBV28 and TRBJ1-3, with 7 bases aligning to TRBD1. The CDR3 sequence is 15 residues long. With V trimmed by 7 bases and J by 0 bases, 6 bases remained unmatched. From germline, CDR1 is MDHEN and CDR2 SYDVKM.

The genes are TRBV6-7 and TRBJ2-1, with TRBD2 matching 8 bases. TRBV6-7 belongs to the ORF category, with a function that is uncertain. After removal of 0 bases from V and 10 bases from J, the junction contained 8 bases not matched to a gene. The length of the CDR3 is 15 residues. The CDR3, as DNA: TGTGCCAGCAGTTACTCGACGTTTAGCGGGGCCGAGCAGTTCTTC. Its protein product is CASSYSTFSGAEQFF.

V is TRBV7-9 and J is TRBJ2-7, with 11 bases fitting TRBD2. The CDR3 sequence is 15 residues long. After removal of 1 base from V and 3 bases from J, the junction contained 2 bases not matched to a gene. Germline CDR1 reads SEHNR; CDR2 reads FQNEAQ (reference sequence). Here the CDR3 reads CASSLGLAGGYEQYF. The CDR3 bases are TGTGCCAGCAGCTTAGGGCTAGCGGGGGGCTACGAGCAGTACTTC.

This clone was found a few times. This rearrangement joins TRBV27 to TRBJ2-1, with D perhaps assigned TRBD1 or TRBD2 (5 bases each). The CDR3 is 14 amino acids. Germline-derived CDR1 and CDR2 are MNHEY and SMNVEV (reference sequence). Trimming removed 5 bases from V and 5 bases from J, with 13 bases in between. CDR3 loop: CASSAPWGNNEQFF. CDR3 in DNA: TGTGCCAGCAGTGCCCCTTGGGGGAACAATGAGCAGTTCTTC.

Written as DNA, the CDR3 is TGTGCCTGCCAGAAAAGGGGCTCTGGGGCCAACGTCCTGACTTTC. Translated, it gives CACQKRGSGANVLTF. V usage is TRBV30 and J usage is TRBJ2-6; perhaps TRBD1 as D (5 bases). Germline V gene lookup returns CDR1 GTSNPN and CDR2 SVGIG (reference sequence). CDR3 length: 15 amino acids. V lost 6 bases and J 0 bases, leaving 12 bases between the germline ends.

The chain employs TRBV6-6 and TRBJ2-2; D unclear. V dropped 3 bases and J dropped 0 bases, with 11 bases sitting between them. The length of the CDR3 is 16 residues. In germline, CDR1 is MNHNY, CDR2 SVGAGI (reference sequence). The CDR3 region is CASSYTPHSNTGELFF. Here the CDR3 DNA reads TGTGCCAGCAGTTATACACCACACTCGAACACCGGGGAGCTGTTTTTT.

The chain employs TRBV19 and TRBJ1-6, with a weak D call TRBD1 (6 bases). There are 14 residues in the CDR3. The germline V and J ends were trimmed by 10 bases and 4 bases, with 14 bases remaining between them. Germline CDR1 reads LNHDA; CDR2 reads SQIVND (reference sequence). The CDR3 sequence: CATKGGEYNSPLHF. In DNA form, the CDR3 reads TGTGCCACCAAAGGGGGGGAGTATAATTCACCCCTCCACTTT.

V usage is TRBV6-5 and J usage is TRBJ1-4; possible D gene TRBD1, 6 bases. This CDR3 region has 13 residues. Germline V CDR1 and CDR2: MNHEY, SVGAGI. The ends were cut back, 5 bases at V and 7 bases at J, with 11 bases in the middle. The CDR3 sequence: CASSAGTTEKLFF. The CDR3 bases are TGTGCCAGCAGTGCCGGGACAACTGAAAAACTGTTTTTT.

The chain couples TRBV7-3 to TRBJ2-2, with D possibly matching TRBD1 (5 bases). Trimming took off 2 bases at V and 6 bases at J, with 10 bases between the two ends. The CDR3 length is 14 residues. Germline V lookup: CDR1 SGHTA, CDR2 FQGTGA. This CDR3 reads CASSLGRAAGELFF. CDR3 nucleotides: TGTGCCAGCAGCTTAGGCAGGGCGGCCGGGGAGCTGTTTTTT. Together with reference TRBV7-3 and TRBJ2-2, the CDR3 gives the full variable domain: GAGVSQTPSNKVTEKGKYVELRCDPISGHTALYWYRQSLGQGPEFLIYFQGTGAADDSGLPNDRFFAVRPEGSVSTLKIQRTERGDSAVYLCASSLGRAAGELFFGEGSRLTVL.